A few counts support the clone carrying this T cell receptor beta chain. The antigen remains unidentified. Trimming took off 2 bases at V and 3 bases at J, with 10 bases between the two ends. In germline, CDR1 is SGHTA, CDR2 FQGNSA. This CDR3 has 15 residues. The sample comes from a study of T cell repertoires in ileal Crohn's disease. Study at large: All patients had surgery for stricturing (about 60%) or penetrating (around 39%) disease. Postoperative therapy was given to about half: approximately 10 thiopurines, 15 to 20 anti-TNF agents.

Notes on the study in general: Sorted CD8 T cells held more high-frequency clones than CD4.

Five hundred nanograms of biopsy DNA per sample underwent TCRB immunosequencing. The repertoire was sequenced with immunoSEQ multiplex PCR; TCRdb's copy has only in-frame clones and lacks some. The sample lists about 4,700 clones; around 87% were seen once. The TCR originated in an adult with Crohn's disease. Material: ileal tissue. The V and J genes are TRBV7-2 and TRBJ2-2; D is undetermined. The CDR3 bases are TGTGCCAGCAGCTTAAGTGACTTCTACACCGGGGAGCTGTTTTTT. The encoded protein is CASSLSDFYTGELFF. Full variable domain (missing parts from reference TRBV7-2 and TRBJ2-2): GAGVSQSPSNKVTEKGKDVELRCDPISGHTALYWYRQSLGQGLEFLIYFQGNSAPDKSGLPSDRFSAERTGGSVSTLTIQRTQQEDSAVYLCASSLSDFYTGELFFGEGSRLTVL.